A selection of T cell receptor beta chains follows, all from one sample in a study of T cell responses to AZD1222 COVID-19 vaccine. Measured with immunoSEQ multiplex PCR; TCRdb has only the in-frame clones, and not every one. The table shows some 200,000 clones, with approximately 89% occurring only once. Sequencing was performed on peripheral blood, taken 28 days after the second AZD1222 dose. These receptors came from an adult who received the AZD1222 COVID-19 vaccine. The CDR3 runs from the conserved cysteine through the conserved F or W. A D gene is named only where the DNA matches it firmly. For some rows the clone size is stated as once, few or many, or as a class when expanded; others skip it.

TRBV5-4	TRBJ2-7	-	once	CASSPGPVGEQYF	TGTGCCAGCAGCCCGGGCCCCGTGGGCGAGCAGTACTTC
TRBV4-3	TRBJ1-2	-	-	CASSQDRDYGYTF	TGCGCCAGCAGCCAAGATAGGGATTATGGCTACACCTTC
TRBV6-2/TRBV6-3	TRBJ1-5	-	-	CASSYSRGNQPQHF	TGTGCCAGCAGTTACTCCAGGGGAAATCAGCCCCAGCATTTT
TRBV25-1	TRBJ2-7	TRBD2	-	CASSESGSGSYEQYF	TGTGCCAGCAGTGAATCTGGTAGCGGGAGCTACGAGCAGTACTTC
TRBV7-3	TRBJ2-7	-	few	CASSSDAPGVSQQYF	TGTGCCAGCAGCTCAGACGCCCCCGGGGTGTCCCAGCAGTACTTC
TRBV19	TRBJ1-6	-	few	CASRRVDLNSPLHF	TGTGCCAGTAGACGGGTGGACCTAAATTCACCCCTCCACTTT
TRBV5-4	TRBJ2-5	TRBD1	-	CASRRQGQGFQETQYF	TGTGCCAGCAGGAGACAGGGACAGGGATTTCAAGAGACCCAGTACTTC
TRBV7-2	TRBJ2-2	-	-	CASSLVGGDGELFF	TGTGCCAGCAGCTTAGTGGGGGGTGACGGGGAGCTGTTTTTT
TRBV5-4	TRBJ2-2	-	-	CASSRNRDTGELFF	TGTGCCAGCAGCAGAAACAGGGACACCGGGGAGCTGTTTTTT
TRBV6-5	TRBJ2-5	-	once	CASSLDSQETQYF	TGTGCCAGCAGTCTCGACAGCCAAGAGACCCAGTACTTC
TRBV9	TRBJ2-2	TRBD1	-	CASSANAQGIGELFF	TGTGCCAGCAGCGCCAACGCACAGGGGATCGGGGAGCTGTTTTTT
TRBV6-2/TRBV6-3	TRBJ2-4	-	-	CASSNRRGTHLAKNIQYF	TGTGCCAGCAGTAACAGGAGGGGAACCCACCTAGCCAAAAACATTCAGTACTTC
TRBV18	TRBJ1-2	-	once	CASSPERRNYGYTF	TGTGCCAGCTCACCGGAAAGGCGAAACTATGGCTACACCTTC
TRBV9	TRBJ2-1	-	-	CASSVGVWTVYNEQFF	TGTGCCAGCAGCGTAGGGGTATGGACGGTCTACAATGAGCAGTTCTTC
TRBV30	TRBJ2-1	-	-	CAWSPGDVGEQFF	TGTGCCTGGAGCCCCGGAGATGTGGGTGAGCAGTTCTTC
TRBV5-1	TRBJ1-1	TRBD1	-	CASSLGTGGFRTEAFF	TGCGCCAGCAGCTTGGGGACAGGGGGCTTCCGCACTGAAGCTTTCTTT
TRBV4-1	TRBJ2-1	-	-	CASSFDRLNEQFF	TGCGCCAGCAGCTTCGACAGGCTCAATGAGCAGTTCTTC
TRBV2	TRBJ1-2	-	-	CAGARSRSYGYTF	TGTGCCGGCGCTAGATCACGGTCCTATGGCTACACCTTC
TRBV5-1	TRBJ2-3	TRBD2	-	CASSYRTSGREDTQYF	TGCGCCAGCAGCTATCGAACTAGCGGGAGGGAAGATACGCAGTATTTT
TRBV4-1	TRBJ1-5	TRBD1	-	CASSQLTGGINQPQHF	TGCGCCAGCAGCCAACTGACAGGGGGGATCAATCAGCCCCAGCATTTT
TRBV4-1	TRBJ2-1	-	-	CASSHALFGDYNEQFF	TGCGCCAGCAGCCACGCACTCTTCGGGGATTACAATGAGCAGTTCTTC
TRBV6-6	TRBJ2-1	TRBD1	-	CASSTTTGGSYNEQFF	TGTGCCAGCAGCACAACGACAGGGGGCTCCTACAATGAGCAGTTCTTC
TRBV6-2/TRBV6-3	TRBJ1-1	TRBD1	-	CASSYSSVTGEAFF	TGTGCCAGCAGTTACTCGTCTGTGACAGGGGAAGCTTTCTTT
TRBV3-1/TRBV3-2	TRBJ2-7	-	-	CASSTTPSYEQYF	TGTGCCAGCAGCACTACCCCCTCCTACGAGCAGTACTTC
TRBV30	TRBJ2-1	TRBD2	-	CAYPGTSGEDEQFF	TGTGCCTACCCGGGGACTAGCGGGGAGGATGAGCAGTTCTTC
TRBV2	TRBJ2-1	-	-	CASSTIQGYNEQFF	TGTGCCAGCAGTACCATACAGGGTTACAATGAGCAGTTCTTC
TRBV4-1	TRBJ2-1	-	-	CASSLVGSSYNEQFF	TGCGCCAGCAGCCTAGTAGGGTCGTCCTACAATGAGCAGTTCTTC
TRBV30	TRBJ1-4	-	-	CAWSVGGVDEKLFF	TGTGCCTGGAGTGTGGGGGGCGTCGATGAAAAACTGTTTTTT
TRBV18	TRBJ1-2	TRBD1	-	CASSPQQGQGDYGYTF	TGTGCCAGCTCACCACAACAGGGACAGGGGGACTATGGCTACACCTTC
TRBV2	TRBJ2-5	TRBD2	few	CASSGDYLRETQYF	TGTGCCAGCAGCGGGGACTACCTGAGAGAGACCCAGTACTTC
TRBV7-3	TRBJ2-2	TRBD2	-	CASKPSGRAPGELFF	TGTGCCAGCAAACCTAGCGGGAGGGCCCCCGGGGAGCTGTTTTTT
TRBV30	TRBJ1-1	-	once	CACDRIPLMNTEAFF	TGTGCCTGTGACAGGATTCCTCTCATGAACACTGAAGCTTTCTTT
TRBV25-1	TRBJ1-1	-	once	CASRGPSYLQNTEAFF	TGTGCCAGCAGGGGACCAAGTTACCTACAAAACACTGAAGCTTTCTTT
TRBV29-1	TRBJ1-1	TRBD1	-	CSSDRGPTEAFF	TGCAGCTCGGACAGGGGGCCCACTGAAGCTTTCTTT
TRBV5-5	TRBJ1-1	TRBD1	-	CASSFTDRVNTEAFF	TGTGCCAGCAGCTTCACGGACAGGGTGAACACTGAAGCTTTCTTT
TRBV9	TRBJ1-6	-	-	CASSVEKRGSPLHF	TGTGCCAGCAGCGTAGAAAAAAGGGGTTCACCCCTCCACTTT
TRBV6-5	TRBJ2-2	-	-	CASRRDSSNTGELFF	TGTGCCAGCAGAAGGGACTCCTCGAACACCGGGGAGCTGTTTTTT
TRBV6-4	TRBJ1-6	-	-	CASSVRGSGSPLHF	TGTGCCAGCAGTGTCAGGGGATCAGGGTCACCCCTCCACTTT
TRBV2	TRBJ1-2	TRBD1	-	CASSRDRRDGYTF	TGTGCCAGCAGTCGGGACAGGAGGGATGGCTACACCTTC
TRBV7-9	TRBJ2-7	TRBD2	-	CASSLRLAGSYEQYF	TGTGCCAGCAGCTTGAGACTAGCGGGCTCCTACGAGCAGTACTTC
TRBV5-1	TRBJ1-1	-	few	CASSLDRGARTEAFF	TGCGCCAGCAGCTTGGATCGGGGGGCTAGAACTGAAGCTTTCTTT
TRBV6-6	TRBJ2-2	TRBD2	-	CASTTGGVLFF	TGTGCCAGCACTACGGGAGGCGTGCTGTTTTTT
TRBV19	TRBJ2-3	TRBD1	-	CASSTGVTQYF	TGTGCCAGTTCGACAGGGGTGACGCAGTATTTT
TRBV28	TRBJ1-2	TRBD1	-	CASKQGGAYGYTF	TGTGCCAGTAAACAGGGGGGGGCCTATGGCTACACCTTC
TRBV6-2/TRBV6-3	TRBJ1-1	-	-	CASSVPRLRLNTEAFF	TGTGCCAGCAGTGTCCCGCGGCTCAGACTGAACACTGAAGCTTTCTTT
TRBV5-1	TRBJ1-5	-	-	CASSLVGDNQPQHF	TGCGCCAGCAGCTTGGTGGGGGACAATCAGCCCCAGCATTTT